The following is a TCR beta chain sequence with its context. As yet, its antigen is unknown. These data are taken from a study of cytomegalovirus exposure and HLA in healthy donors. Study conclusions and caveats: The dataset shows that most TCR sequences were rare, while some public TCRs occurred in many donors.

All donors participated as healthy donors of bone marrow. The PCR contained 60 Vbeta and 13 Jbeta primers. Original processing notes: In a later analysis, 75 million to 85 million unique TCR beta chains included roughly 11 million shared by two or more donors. Profiled with immunoSEQ multiplex PCR; TCRdb holds only in-frame clones, not every one. V and J calls and clone size follow that table, whereas D and trimming were derived from the DNA. The sample lists 170,000 or so clones, over 80% occurring once. In germline, CDR1 is SGDLS, CDR2 YYNGEE. The CDR3 runs to 15 residues. Trimming left V 0 bases short and J 0 bases short, with 10 bases between.

This chain joins TRBV9 and TRBJ2-7; D perhaps matches TRBD2 (6 bases). This receptor was taken from a male donor in good health and CMV-seropositive. Sequenced input: PBMCs. The CDR3 spells CASSVAYGSSYEQYF. The DNA of the CDR3 is TGTGCCAGCAGCGTAGCTTACGGGAGCTCCTACGAGCAGTACTTC.